This T cell receptor beta chain comes out of a study of blood T cells in healthy people across ages. About this clonotype itself: Antigen specificity is unknown.

A second roughly 6 to 11 cycle PCR used barcoded and J-beta primers. A single record per CDR3 protein comes from TCRdb applying MiXCR to the 5' RACE reads. There are nearly 1 million distinct CDR3 sequences in the sample; roughly 51% occur only once, and about 22% lies in the top ten. Researchers collected about 9.6 milliliters of peripheral blood from every single donor. Germline loops: CDR1 SEHNR, CDR2 FQNEAQ (reference sequence). The length of the CDR3 is 15 residues. With 4 bases clipped from V and 5 bases from J, the junction kept 7 bases outside the gene matches. Regarding the study as a whole: Among T cells, TCR beta diversity per million cells dropped roughly linearly as age rose. Unsorted PBMC input precluded a conclusive naive versus antigen-experienced comparison. More naive CD4+ cells and higher diversity were found in long-lived than in aged donors.

Sequenced sample: blood. This TCR derives from an older woman in good health. V and J are TRBV7-9 and TRBJ1-4; 7 bases align to TRBD1. CDR3 sequence reads: CASSSAGQRNEKLFF. The CDR3, as DNA: TGTGCCAGCAGCTCCGCGGGACAGAGAAATGAAAAACTGTTTTTT.